This T cell receptor (beta chain) was recorded in a study of cytomegalovirus exposure and HLA in healthy donors. As for this clone: Its antigen is not known.

The CDR3 consists of 13 residues. The germline V gene has CDR1 MNHNY and CDR2 SVGAGI (reference sequence). V was cut by 0 bases and J by 7 bases, with 4 bases left in between. 13 Jbeta primers and 60 Vbeta primers were used for the PCR. Profiling relied on immunoSEQ multiplex PCR, and the TCRdb table lists in-frame clones only, not all of them. This sample yields some 190,000 clones, of which just under 75% are seen a single time; about 5% belongs to the top ten. Study conclusions and caveats: Later analysis indicated greater clonal expansion among HLA-associated TCR beta chains than among equally common other chains.

The sequenced material came from PBMCs. The J gene is TRBJ1-6, the V gene TRBV6-6; D is ambiguous. This clonotype originated in a young man in good health and CMV-seropositive. CDR3 residues: CASSYSSNSPLHF. CDR3 coding DNA: TGTGCCAGCAGTTACTCGAGCAATTCACCCCTCCACTTT.